One sample yielded the 30 T cell receptor beta chains listed below, sequenced in a study of control samples from healthy donors and cancer patients. Measured with immunoSEQ multiplex PCR; TCRdb has only the in-frame clones, and not every one. The profile shows 150,000 to 200,000 clones, about nine tenths of them singletons. Sequencing used blood. These TCRs come from a woman in her twenties or thirties in good health.

In this sample, this clone turned up once. This sequence joins TRBV3-1 (or the pseudogene TRBV3-2) and TRBJ2-3, with 10 bases that match TRBD2. This CDR3 spans 16 amino acids. V trimming: 4 bases; J trimming: 2 bases; junction bases outside the gene matches: 6. Germline assignment: CDR1 LGHDT and CDR2 YNNKEL (reference sequence). The CDR3, as DNA: TGTGCCAGCAGCCGCCGACTAGCGGGTAACACAGATACGCAGTATTTT. Translated, it gives CASSRRLAGNTDTQYF.

The V call is TRBV19, the J call TRBJ1-5; D gene ambiguous. CDR3 length: 15 residues. Germline V gene lookup returns CDR1 LNHDA and CDR2 SQIVND (reference sequence). Trimming took 2 bases from V and 2 from J, leaving 10 bases between them. For the CDR3, the DNA is TGTGCCAGTAGTATATGGGATGGGGGCAATCAGCCCCAGCATTTT. Encoded protein: CASSIWDGGNQPQHF. The full variable domain, rest sourced from reference TRBV19 and TRBJ1-5, is DGGITQSPKYLFRKEGQNVTLSCEQNLNHDAMYWYRQDPGQGLRLIYYSQIVNDFQKGDIAEGYSVSREKKESFPLTVTSAQKNPTAFYLCASSIWDGGNQPQHFGDGTRLSIL.

This clone was detected a few times. The chain combines TRBV4-1 with TRBJ2-7; D is unclear. The V gene's germline CDR1 is MGHRA and CDR2 YSYEKL. The length of the CDR3 is 14 residues. V lost 0 bases and J 0 bases, leaving 6 bases between the germline ends. CDR3 DNA sequence: TGCGCCAGCAGCCAAGAGTACTACTCCTACGAGCAGTACTTC. It yields the protein CASSQEYYSYEQYF.

The CDR3 here is CASSPGTGYTGELFF. In DNA, the CDR3 is TGTGCCAGCAGTCCCGGGACAGGGTACACCGGGGAGCTGTTTTTT. J is TRBJ2-2 and V is TRBV25-1, with 9 positions matching TRBD1. CDR3 length: 15 residues. Per the germline V gene, CDR1 is MGHDK and CDR2 is SYGVNS. Trimming took 5 bases from V and 3 from J; bases not matched to a gene: 4.

On this clone: In the same sample, other DNA sequences code for this CDR3. The chain uses TRBV6-5 and TRBJ1-2; a possible D gene is TRBD1 (6 bases). Germline V gene data show CDR1 as MNHEY and CDR2 as SVGAGI. CDR3 length: 14 residues. Deletions cut 0 bases from V and 4 bases from J, with 9 bases between. The CDR3 sequence is CASSYSQGSYGYTF. The CDR3 DNA is TGTGCCAGCAGTTACTCGCAGGGGTCCTATGGCTACACCTTC.

This sequence joins TRBV20-1 and TRBJ2-1; D not resolved. The V gene's germline CDR1 is DFQATT and CDR2 SNEGSKA (reference sequence). V lost 3 bases and J lost 5, with 5 bases in between. The CDR3 totals 11 residues. The CDR3 bases are TGCAGTGCTAGGGCCCACAATGAGCAGTTCTTC. This gives the protein CSARAHNEQFF.

The rearrangement links TRBV4-3 to TRBJ2-1, with 13 bases identical to TRBD2. V gave up 0 bases and J gave up 6 bases; unmatched junction bases: 14. The V gene's germline CDR1 is LGHNA and CDR2 YSLEER. This CDR3 spans 20 amino acids. The CDR3 sequence is CASSQDLQGATSGRLNEQFF. The CDR3 DNA follows: TGCGCCAGCAGCCAAGACCTACAGGGGGCGACTAGCGGGAGGCTCAATGAGCAGTTCTTC.

The V call is TRBV27, the J call TRBJ1-5; 9 bases line up with TRBD1. There are 15 residues in the CDR3. Trimming cost V 6 bases and J 0 bases; bases outside gene matches: 3. Germline CDR1 is MNHEY and CDR2 is SMNVEV (reference sequence). This CDR3 is CASSRQGVSNQPQHF. In DNA form, the CDR3 reads TGTGCCAGCAGCCGACAGGGGGTTAGCAATCAGCCCCAGCATTTT.

The chain employs TRBV11-2 and TRBJ1-2, with a tentative D call TRBD1 (5 bases). The germline V and J ends were trimmed by 3 bases and 3 bases, with 14 bases remaining between them. This CDR3 has 15 amino acids. The germline CDR1 and CDR2 sequences are SGHAT and FQNNGV. The chain's CDR3 is CASSFQGGLDYGYTF. The CDR3 DNA sequence: TGTGCCAGCAGCTTCCAGGGTGGGTTGGACTATGGCTACACCTTC.

The chain is built from TRBV28 and TRBJ2-1; 11 bases are shared with TRBD2. The CDR3 has 13 residues. Germline CDR1 is MDHEN and CDR2 is SYDVKM. Trimming at V came to 6 bases and at J to 7 bases, leaving 2 bases not matched to a gene. DNA for the CDR3: TGTGCCAGCAGGACTAGCGGGACGAATGAGCAGTTCTTC. Its protein is CASRTSGTNEQFF.

This clone is a singleton in its sample. V gene TRBV29-1 combines with J gene TRBJ1-1, with D possibly TRBD1 on 5 matching bases. Germline lookup yields CDR1 SQVTM and CDR2 ANQGSEA. V was trimmed by 0 bases and J by 4 bases, leaving 9 bases between them. CDR3 length: 13 amino acids. CDR3 in amino acids: CSVEDPRVTEAFF. DNA of the CDR3: TGCAGCGTTGAAGATCCCAGGGTCACTGAAGCTTTCTTT. Variable domain in full (rest from reference TRBV29-1 and TRBJ1-1): SAVISQKPSRDICQRGTSLTIQCQVDSQVTMMFWYRQQPGQSLTLIATANQGSEATYESGFVIDKFPISRPNLTFSTLTVSNMSPEDSSIYLCSVEDPRVTEAFFGQGTRLTVV.

CDR3 sequence (DNA): TGTGCCAGCAGCTTAGGACTAGCGGGGGGCGAGACCCAGTACTTC. It encodes CASSLGLAGGETQYF. The rearrangement links TRBV7-6 to TRBJ2-5, with 13 positions matching TRBD2. V dropped 1 base and J dropped 5; count of bases not matched to a gene: 1. This CDR3 region has 15 residues. Germline assignment: CDR1 SGHVS and CDR2 FNYEAQ.

The genes are TRBV18 and TRBJ1-5; no definite D call. The CDR3 is 14 residues long. Germline CDR1 and CDR2: KGHSH and LQKENI. Trimming took 2 bases from V and 3 from J, leaving 8 bases between them. CDR3 sequence reads: CASSPGHNNQPQHF. The CDR3 DNA reads as TGTGCCAGCTCACCAGGTCATAACAATCAGCCCCAGCATTTT.

The CDR3 sequence is CASSVGRQGISGNTIYF. The DNA for the CDR3 is TGTGCCAGCAGCGTAGGGCGACAGGGGATCTCTGGAAACACCATATATTTT. The rearrangement uses TRBV9 and TRBJ1-3, with TRBD1 matching over 8 bases. This CDR3 contains 17 residues. CDR1 is SGDLS and CDR2 is YYNGEE in the germline V gene. Losses at the gene ends were 0 bases for V and 0 bases for J; bases not matched to a gene: 5. Drawing the rest from reference TRBV9 and TRBJ1-3, the complete variable domain is DSGVTQTPKHLITATGQRVTLRCSPRSGDLSVYWYQQSLDQGLQFLIQYYNGEERAKGNILERFSAQQFPDLHSELNLSSLELGDSALYFCASSVGRQGISGNTIYFGEGSWLTVV.

CDR3 bases: TGTGCCATCAGGGGGACGGAAAATGAAAAACTGTTTTTT. Translation gives CAIRGTENEKLFF. The chain combines TRBV10-3 with TRBJ1-4, with D possibly being TRBD1 (5 bases). The CDR3 sequence is 13 residues long. Trimming left V 6 bases short and J 5 bases short, with 10 bases between. CDR1 and CDR2 (germline): ENHRY, SYGVKD.

The V call is TRBV7-8, the J call TRBJ1-4, with 8 bases that match TRBD1. V gave up 5 bases and J gave up 1 base; unmatched junction bases: 6. This CDR3 region has 16 residues. Germline CDR1 and CDR2: SGHVS and FQNEAQ. This CDR3 reads CASSIGTGLTNEKLFF. The DNA for the CDR3 is TGTGCCAGCAGCATCGGGACAGGCCTAACTAATGAAAAACTGTTTTTT.

This clone was counted a single time. The CDR3 region has the DNA TGTGCCACCAGTGAGCCGACCACCAATGAGCAGTTCTTC. Protein: CATSEPTTNEQFF. The chain employs TRBV24-1 and TRBJ2-1; D is unresolved. V lost 4 bases to trimming and J lost 6 bases, with 9 bases between them. From germline, CDR1 is KGHDR and CDR2 SFDVKD. This CDR3 is 13 amino acids long.

For this clone: At the DNA level, this CDR3 is encoded by other sequences in the same sample as well. V usage is TRBV19 and J usage is TRBJ2-2, with 10 nucleotides matching TRBD2. The CDR3 is 17 residues long. Germline V lookup: CDR1 LNHDA, CDR2 SQIVND (reference sequence). V lost 3 bases, J lost 0 bases, and 4 bases stayed unmatched. CDR3 sequence reads: CASSIGSGGANTGELFF. CDR3 nucleotides: TGTGCCAGTAGTATCGGGAGCGGGGGGGCGAACACCGGGGAGCTGTTTTTT.

The rearrangement links TRBV12-3 or TRBV12-4 to TRBJ1-2; D is perhaps TRBD1 (5 bases). The germline V and J ends were trimmed by 3 bases and 4 bases, with 9 bases remaining between them. CDR3 length equals 13 residues. This chain's CDR3 is CASSFSGVYGYTF. The CDR3 DNA follows: TGTGCCAGCAGTTTCTCGGGGGTCTATGGCTACACCTTC.

This clone has a single count. This sequence joins TRBV7-9 and TRBJ1-1; D is perhaps TRBD1 (5 bases). This CDR3 has 13 amino acids. Looked up from germline, CDR1 is SEHNR and CDR2 is FQNEAQ (reference sequence). V was clipped by 6 bases and J by 1 base, with 9 bases between them. The CDR3 DNA is TGTGCCAGCAGATTCACAGGGAACACTGAAGCTTTCTTT. This codes for CASRFTGNTEAFF.

The chain links TRBV5-6 to TRBJ2-3; TRBD1 matches 7 bases. The CDR3 totals 14 residues. J was trimmed by 4 bases and V by 1 base; bases with no gene match: 3. Germline V gene lookup returns CDR1 SGHDT and CDR2 YYEEEE. DNA of the CDR3: TGTGCCAGCAGCTTGTTACAGGGGCCAGATACGCAGTATTTT. Its protein product is CASSLLQGPDTQYF. The full variable domain, rest sourced from reference TRBV5-6 and TRBJ2-3, is DAGVTQSPTHLIKTRGQQVTLRCSPKSGHDTVSWYQQALGQGPQFIFQYYEEEERQRGNFPDRFSGHQFPNYSSELNVNALLLGDSALYLCASSLLQGPDTQYFGPGTRLTVL.

V usage is TRBV9 and J usage is TRBJ1-3, with no clear D. This CDR3 has 15 residues. CDR1 and CDR2 from the germline V gene are SGDLS and YYNGEE. V was shortened by 0 bases and J by 0 bases, with 7 bases between the two germline ends. CDR3 nucleotides: TGTGCCAGCAGCGTAGGGCAGAACTCTGGAAACACCATATATTTT. This translates into CASSVGQNSGNTIYF. Full variable domain (rest looked up from reference TRBV9 and TRBJ1-3): DSGVTQTPKHLITATGQRVTLRCSPRSGDLSVYWYQQSLDQGLQFLIQYYNGEERAKGNILERFSAQQFPDLHSELNLSSLELGDSALYFCASSVGQNSGNTIYFGEGSWLTVV.

This clone was seen once. This chain connects TRBV4-2 to TRBJ2-1, with D unclear. Per the germline V gene, CDR1 is LGHNA and CDR2 is YNFKEQ. Trimming cost V 3 bases and J 7 bases, with 10 bases left between them. The CDR3 is made up of 13 amino acids. The CDR3 region is CASSHGVGNEQFF. CDR3 nucleotides: TGTGCCAGCAGCCATGGGGTAGGAAATGAGCAGTTCTTC.

V is TRBV3-1 (or the pseudogene TRBV3-2) and J is TRBJ1-2, with 9 bases matching TRBD1. J gave up 4 bases and V 3 bases, and 6 bases lay outside the gene matches. Germline V CDR1 and CDR2: LGHDT, YNNKEL (reference sequence). There are 15 residues in the CDR3. The CDR3 sequence is CASSHIRQGGYGYTF. DNA for the CDR3: TGTGCCAGCAGCCACATCCGACAGGGGGGCTATGGCTACACCTTC.

The chain carries TRBV15 and TRBJ2-3; 8 nucleotides line up with TRBD2. The ends lost 0 bases at V and 1 base at J; junction bases unmatched: 0. The CDR3 covers 15 residues. Per the germline V gene, CDR1 is LNHNV and CDR2 is YYDKDF (reference sequence). The CDR3 DNA reads as TGTGCCACCAGCAGAGAAGCGGGAGGCACAGATACGCAGTATTTT. This encodes CATSREAGGTDTQYF. The whole variable domain, remainder taken from reference TRBV15 and TRBJ2-3, is DAMVIQNPRYQVTQFGKPVTLSCSQTLNHNVMYWYQQKSSQAPKLLFHYYDKDFNNEADTPDNFQSRRPNTSFCFLDIRSPGLGDTAMYLCATSREAGGTDTQYFGPGTRLTVL.

The genes are TRBV18 and TRBJ2-3, with 8 bases fitting TRBD2. Trimming cost V 5 bases and J 1 base; bases outside gene matches: 2. Germline V gene lookup returns CDR1 KGHSH and CDR2 LQKENI. CDR3 length: 14 amino acids. Here the CDR3 reads CASSGGGRTDTQYF. CDR3 DNA sequence: TGTGCCAGCTCAGGCGGGGGGCGCACAGATACGCAGTATTTT. The entire variable domain, with the rest obtained from reference TRBV18 and TRBJ2-3, is as follows: NAGVMQNPRHLVRRRGQEARLRCSPMKGHSHVYWYRQLPEEGLKFMVYLQKENIIDESGMPKERFSAEFPKEGPSILRIQQVVRGDSAAYFCASSGGGRTDTQYFGPGTRLTVL.

J is TRBJ2-7 and V is TRBV28; 11 positions match TRBD1. J gave up 5 bases and V 6 bases, and 9 bases lay outside the gene matches. The germline CDR1 and CDR2 sequences are MDHEN and SYDVKM. The CDR3 has 15 residues. In DNA form, the CDR3 reads TGTGCCAGCAGGCACCCGGGACAGGGGGACCACGAGCAGTACTTC. Amino acid sequence: CASRHPGQGDHEQYF.

In DNA form, the CDR3 reads TGTGCCAGCTCTCCCGCTAGCGGGGGCAACAATGAGCAGTTCTTC. Residues: CASSPASGGNNEQFF. The chain is built from TRBV18 and TRBJ2-1, with 10 bases fitting TRBD2. This CDR3 is 15 amino acids long. Germline-derived CDR1 and CDR2 are KGHSH and LQKENI. The trim removed 6 bases at V and 5 bases at J, leaving 7 bases unmatched.

This chain joins TRBV24-1 and TRBJ2-2; possible D gene TRBD2, 6 bases. Germline lookup yields CDR1 KGHDR and CDR2 SFDVKD. This CDR3 spans 17 amino acids. The germline V and J ends were trimmed by 3 bases and 0 bases, with 13 bases remaining between them. In nucleotides, the CDR3 is TGTGCCACCAGTGATCCAACCGGGACTGCGAACACCGGGGAGCTGTTTTTT. This sequence encodes CATSDPTGTANTGELFF.

J is TRBJ2-7 and V is TRBV4-3, with 10 positions matching TRBD2. J was trimmed by 7 bases and V by 1 base; bases with no gene match: 10. The length of the CDR3 is 16 residues. Germline values: CDR1 LGHNA, CDR2 YSLEER. CDR3 residues: CASSQVLLAGAKEQYF. The DNA of the CDR3 is TGCGCCAGCAGCCAAGTTCTCCTAGCGGGAGCAAAAGAGCAGTACTTC.